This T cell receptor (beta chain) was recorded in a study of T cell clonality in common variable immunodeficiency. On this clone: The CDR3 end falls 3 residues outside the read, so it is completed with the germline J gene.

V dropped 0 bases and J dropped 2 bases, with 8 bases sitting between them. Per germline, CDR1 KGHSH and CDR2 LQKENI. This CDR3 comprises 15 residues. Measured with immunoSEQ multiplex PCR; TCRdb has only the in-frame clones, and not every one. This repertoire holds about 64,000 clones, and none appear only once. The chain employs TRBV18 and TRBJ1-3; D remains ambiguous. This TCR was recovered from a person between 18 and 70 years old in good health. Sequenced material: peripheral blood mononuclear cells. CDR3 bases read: TGTGCCAGCTCACCACCCAGTAGGGCTGGAAACACC. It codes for CASSPPSRAGNT. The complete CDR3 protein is CASSPPSRAGNTIYF.